This T cell receptor beta chain is from a study of shared clonotypes between healthy human individuals. On the study more broadly: Plates per donor: three CD4 naive, three CD4 memory, two CD8 naive, one CD8 memory. General study points: Donor clonotype sharing was expected to depend on sequencing depth. Shared clonotypes: about 5% naive CD4, 3.5% to 4% naive CD8, 2.3% memory CD4, over 0.3% memory CD8.

The donors, all of them Caucasian adults, lived in Nashville, Tennessee. Clones were sequenced by immunoSEQ multiplex PCR, and TCRdb holds only the in-frame ones, with some missing. The profile shows about 1 million clones, roughly 75% of them singletons. On this clone itself: The target antigen is unknown.

Germline V lookup: CDR1 MNHEY, CDR2 SMNVEV (reference sequence). V dropped 5 bases and J dropped 7 bases, with 18 bases sitting between them. CDR3 size: 15 residues. The V gene is TRBV27, the J gene TRBJ1-5, with D perhaps matching TRBD1 (6 bases). Sequenced: memory CD4+ T cells sorted from blood. Stated subset: CD45RA-negative fraction. The clonotype was recovered from a man between 18 and 35 years old in good health. This CDR3 reads CASSRFRGIGQPQHF. The DNA for the CDR3 is TGTGCCAGCAGTCGATTCAGGGGAATAGGGCAGCCCCAGCATTTT.